These 23 T cell receptor beta chains share one sample of origin, sequenced in a study of cytomegalovirus exposure and HLA in healthy donors. Method: immunoSEQ multiplex PCR; TCRdb's copy keeps in-frame clones and lacks some. The table has about 78,000 clones, 90% to 97% seen once. Sample: PBMCs. The receptor source for this set is a man younger than 35 in good health and CMV-seropositive.

The rearrangement uses TRBV28 and TRBJ2-3, with 12 bases matching TRBD2. From germline, CDR1 is MDHEN and CDR2 SYDVKM. The CDR3 spans 18 residues. V dropped 4 bases and J dropped 1; count of bases not matched to a gene: 9. The CDR3 protein is CASSSRPSGRGGTDTQYF. CDR3 nucleotides: TGTGCCAGCAGTTCCCGCCCTAGCGGGAGGGGTGGCACAGATACGCAGTATTTT.

The chain couples TRBV5-1 to TRBJ1-2, with TRBD1 as a possible D gene (6 bases). Trimming took off 4 bases at V and 0 bases at J, with 13 bases between the two ends. The germline CDR1 and CDR2 sequences are SGHRS and YFSETQ. The length of the CDR3 is 15 residues. The CDR3 spells CASSPGQPTNYGYTF. As DNA, the CDR3 is TGCGCCAGCAGCCCCGGACAGCCCACTAACTATGGCTACACCTTC.

The V gene is TRBV7-9, the J gene TRBJ1-1; TRBD1 matches at 7 bases. CDR1 and CDR2 from the germline V gene are SEHNR and FQNEAQ (reference sequence). V dropped 5 bases and J dropped 4; count of bases not matched to a gene: 10. CDR3 size: 15 residues. The DNA for the CDR3 is TGTGCCAGCAGCCCAGACAGGGTTGTGAGCACTGAAGCTTTCTTT. Translated: CASSPDRVVSTEAFF.

In its sample, this clone was seen once. The rearrangement uses TRBV25-1 and TRBJ2-6; no clear D. This CDR3 spans 17 amino acids. The V and J ends lost 1 base and 0 bases respectively, with 10 bases between them. Germline CDR1 reads MGHDK; CDR2 reads SYGVNS. Written as DNA, the CDR3 is TGTGCCAGCAGTGAATCTTCCAGGTTCTCTGGGGCCAACGTCCTGACTTTC. This gives the protein CASSESSRFSGANVLTF.

This clone was picked up one time. V and J are TRBV13 and TRBJ2-1, with TRBD2 matching over 13 bases. The J segment lost 6 bases and the V segment lost 5 bases, leaving 10 bases of the junction unmatched. The V gene's germline CDR1 is PRHDT and CDR2 FYEKMQ (reference sequence). The CDR3 spans 17 residues. The CDR3 here is CASSRTSGSTPSNEQFF. Here the CDR3 DNA reads TGTGCCAGCAGCCGGACTAGCGGGAGCACTCCTTCCAATGAGCAGTTCTTC.

The chain recombines TRBV19 with TRBJ2-1, with 7 bases lining up with TRBD1. Per the germline V gene, CDR1 is LNHDA and CDR2 is SQIVND (reference sequence). V lost 4 bases, J lost 4 bases, and 7 bases stayed unmatched. CDR3 size: 15 residues. For the CDR3, the DNA is TGTGCCAGTAGTAAGGGACAGAGTTTTTACAATGAGCAGTTCTTC. It specifies CASSKGQSFYNEQFF.

This clone was observed a single time. The V call is TRBV19, the J call TRBJ2-4; a weak D match, TRBD1 (6 bases). Trimming left V 7 bases short and J 3 bases short, with 13 bases between. The CDR3 has 14 amino acids. Germline assignment: CDR1 LNHDA and CDR2 SQIVND (reference sequence). CDR3 sequence (DNA): TGTGCCAGTATGGGTGGACAGATCAAAAACATTCAGTACTTC. As protein: CASMGGQIKNIQYF.

The rearrangement links TRBV6-1 to TRBJ1-2; D ambiguous. The CDR3 sequence is 14 residues long. The V end lost 6 bases, the J end lost 1 base, and 12 bases lay between the germline ends. Germline V gene sequence: CDR1 MNHNS, CDR2 SASEGT. Here the CDR3 DNA reads TGTGCCAGCAGGTTCGCCGGGATTAACTATGGCTACACCTTC. It yields the protein CASRFAGINYGYTF.

The chain couples TRBV10-3 to TRBJ2-5; tentatively, D is TRBD1 (5 bases). The CDR3 length is 12 residues. V gave up 4 bases and J gave up 4 bases, with 7 bases separating them. Germline CDR1 ENHRY, CDR2 SYGVKD. CDR3 residues: CAISAQGETQYF. CDR3 sequence (DNA): TGTGCCATCAGTGCTCAGGGAGAGACCCAGTACTTC.

The chain is built from TRBV4-2 and TRBJ1-5; 10 bases fit TRBD1. CDR3 length: 16 amino acids. Looked up from germline, CDR1 is LGHNA and CDR2 is YNFKEQ. V lost 3 bases and J lost 7; bases outside the gene matches: 9. Written as DNA, the CDR3 is TGTGCCAGCAGCCATTGGGCCGGACAGGGGGGACAGCCCCAGCATTTT. This translates into CASSHWAGQGGQPQHF.

CDR3 bases: TGTGCCAGCAGCTCGTCAGGGGACAGCTCTGGGGCCAACGTCCTGACTTTC. Translated: CASSSSGDSSGANVLTF. The J gene is TRBJ2-6, the V gene TRBV5-4; 7 bases are shared with TRBD1. CDR3 length equals 17 residues. Losses at the gene ends were 3 bases for V and 0 bases for J; bases not matched to a gene: 6. Germline lookup yields CDR1 SGHNT and CDR2 YYREEE (reference sequence).

DNA for the CDR3: TGTGCCATCAGCCGCACGGGAGGGCCTCTGAATGAGCAGTTCTTC. This translates into CAISRTGGPLNEQFF. The chain is built from TRBV10-3 and TRBJ2-1, with 8 positions matching TRBD2. V was clipped by 6 bases and J by 7 bases; unmatched bases: 11. Germline assignment: CDR1 ENHRY and CDR2 SYGVKD. The CDR3 contains 15 residues.

This rearrangement joins TRBV28 to TRBJ1-3, with D tentatively TRBD1 (6 bases). The V and J ends lost 8 bases and 1 base respectively, with 18 bases between them. The CDR3 runs 16 residues. Germline V gives CDR1 MDHEN, CDR2 SYDVKM. CDR3 residues: CASRLRGAVSGNTIYF. The CDR3 DNA reads as TGTGCCAGCCGACTCAGGGGCGCCGTGTCTGGAAACACCATATATTTT.

This sequence joins TRBV27 and TRBJ2-2; TRBD2 aligns across 11 bases. The CDR3 sequence is 21 residues long. J was trimmed by 0 bases and V by 6 bases; bases with no gene match: 18. CDR1 and CDR2 (germline): MNHEY, SMNVEV (reference sequence). The CDR3 DNA is TGTGCCAGCAGCGACGCAGGACTAGCGGGTTGGGGGACAACGAACACCGGGGAGCTGTTTTTT. Translating it yields CASSDAGLAGWGTTNTGELFF.

The chain carries TRBV28 and TRBJ1-1; the match to TRBD1 covers 8 bases. There are 11 residues in the CDR3. Germline lookup yields CDR1 MDHEN and CDR2 SYDVKM. With V trimmed by 6 bases and J by 10 bases, 4 bases remained unmatched. CDR3 DNA: TGTGCCAGCAGGGACACAGGGGGAGCTTTCTTT. This translates into CASRDTGGAFF.

V and J are TRBV27 and TRBJ1-1; D uncertain. The CDR3 runs 17 residues. Germline CDR1 and CDR2: MNHEY and SMNVEV (reference sequence). V was shortened by 3 bases and J by 0 bases, with 17 bases between the two germline ends. The DNA of the CDR3 is TGTGCCAGCAGTTTTCTGGGTGTCGGACTGATGAACACTGAAGCTTTCTTT. This codes for CASSFLGVGLMNTEAFF.

The chain uses TRBV5-1 and TRBJ2-3; 7 bases match TRBD2. V trimming: 4 bases; J trimming: 3 bases; junction bases outside the gene matches: 8. The germline CDR1 and CDR2 sequences are SGHRS and YFSETQ. The CDR3 loop spans 15 amino acids. The CDR3 protein is CASSPPGGRTDTQYF. The CDR3 DNA reads TGCGCCAGCAGCCCCCCCGGGGGGAGGACAGATACGCAGTATTTT.

This sequence joins TRBV4-2 and TRBJ2-3; 9 bases match TRBD2. The germline CDR1 and CDR2 sequences are LGHNA and YNFKEQ. The CDR3 runs to 17 residues. V lost 0 bases to trimming and J lost 5 bases; unmatched junction nucleotides: 9. CDR3 sequence (DNA): TGTGCCAGCAGCCAAGAGACGCGGGAGGGCCCGATAGATACGCAGTATTTT. It codes for CASSQETREGPIDTQYF.

This chain connects TRBV14 to TRBJ2-1; D not certain. The V end was cut by 5 bases, the J end by 0 bases, with 17 bases between. CDR1 SGHDN and CDR2 FVKESK come from the germline V gene. The length of the CDR3 is 17 residues. In nucleotides, the CDR3 is TGTGCCAGCAGCTTCTTTAGCTGGTCGAGCTCCTACAATGAGCAGTTCTTC. It yields the protein CASSFFSWSSSYNEQFF.

The chain recombines TRBV9 with TRBJ2-7; 12 nucleotides line up with TRBD1. The ends lost 5 bases at V and 4 bases at J; junction bases unmatched: 10. The germline V gene encodes CDR1 SGDLS and CDR2 YYNGEE. The CDR3 loop spans 16 amino acids. The CDR3 region has the DNA TGTGCCAGCAGTCCCACCTCGGGACAGGGGGCTTACGAGCAGTACTTC. Translation: CASSPTSGQGAYEQYF.

The rearrangement links TRBV30 to TRBJ1-2, with 9 nucleotides matching TRBD1. The length of the CDR3 is 14 residues. Germline loops: CDR1 GTSNPN, CDR2 SVGIG (reference sequence). With 4 bases clipped from V and 6 bases from J, the junction kept 9 bases outside the gene matches. For the CDR3, the DNA is TGTGCCTGGAACGTACCGGGACAGGGCGATGGCTACACCTTC. It codes for CAWNVPGQGDGYTF.

The chain employs TRBV15 and TRBJ2-7; 13 nucleotides align to TRBD2. Germline V lookup: CDR1 LNHNV, CDR2 YYDKDF (reference sequence). Unmatched junction bases numbered 5, after V lost 3 bases and J lost 3 bases. CDR3 length equals 16 residues. The chain's CDR3 is CATSRIWTSGSYEQYF. CDR3 coding DNA: TGTGCCACCAGCAGGATCTGGACTAGCGGGAGCTACGAGCAGTACTTC.

This chain joins TRBV5-6 and TRBJ1-1; D call uncertain. V was shortened by 4 bases and J by 2 bases, with 3 bases between the two germline ends. The CDR3 is 11 amino acids. The germline V gene encodes CDR1 SGHDT and CDR2 YYEEEE. The CDR3 reads CASSLNTEAFF. Here the CDR3 DNA reads TGTGCCAGCAGCCTAAACACTGAAGCTTTCTTT.